This T cell receptor (beta chain) is drawn from a study of T cell responses to AZD1222 COVID-19 vaccine. Background on the study: Second-dose groups at about 4 or about 12 weeks were pooled.

This CDR3 has 18 residues. J lost 4 bases, V lost 4 bases, and 11 bases had no gene match. CDR1 LNHDA and CDR2 SQIVND come from the germline V gene (reference sequence). The repertoire was sequenced with immunoSEQ multiplex PCR; TCRdb's copy has only in-frame clones and lacks some. The repertoire holds around 140,000 clones, with 80% to 95% as singletons. This receptor was obtained from an adult in good health. The chain links TRBV19 to TRBJ2-2, with TRBD2 identical over 11 bases. Here the sequenced sample was peripheral blood, taken on day 0 of AZD1222 vaccination. The CDR3 DNA reads as TGTGCCAGTAGTACCGGACTAGCGGGCCCAGGAAGCACCGGGGAGCTGTTTTTT. Protein: CASSTGLAGPGSTGELFF.